This T cell receptor beta chain appears in the sequencing data of a study of T cell changes during pregnancy in multiple sclerosis. Sequencing was performed with immunoSEQ multiplex PCR; in TCRdb, only in-frame clones are kept and a portion is missing. The sample records 75,000 to 100,000 clones, just over 90% being singletons. The CDR3 consists of 14 residues. The V end lost 5 bases, the J end lost 3 bases, and 13 bases lay between the germline ends. Per the germline V gene, CDR1 is MNHNS and CDR2 is SASEGT. V usage is TRBV6-1 and J usage is TRBJ1-1; D ambiguous. The sample in question was peripheral blood, obtained in the second trimester of pregnancy. The source of this sequence is a female donor in good health, enrolled as a control in a pregnancy study. CDR3 DNA sequence: TGTGCCAGCAGTCCCTCCGGGGTTCACACTGAAGCTTTCTTT. This gives the protein CASSPSGVHTEAFF.